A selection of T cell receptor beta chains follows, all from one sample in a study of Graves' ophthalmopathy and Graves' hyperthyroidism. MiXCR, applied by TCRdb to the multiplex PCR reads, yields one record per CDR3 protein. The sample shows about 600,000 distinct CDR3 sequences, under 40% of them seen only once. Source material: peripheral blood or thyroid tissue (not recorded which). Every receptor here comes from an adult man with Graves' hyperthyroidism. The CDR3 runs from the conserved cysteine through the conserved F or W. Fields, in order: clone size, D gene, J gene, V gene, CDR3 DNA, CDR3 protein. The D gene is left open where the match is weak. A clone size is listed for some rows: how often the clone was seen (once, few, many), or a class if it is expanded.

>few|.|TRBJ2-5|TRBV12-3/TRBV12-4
TGTGCCAGCAGTCTTAGCTACCGAGAGACCCAGTACTTC
CASSLSYRETQYF
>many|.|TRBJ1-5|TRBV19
TGTGCCAGTAGTCCAATGCGATATAGCAATCAGCCCCAGCATTTT
CASSPMRYSNQPQHF
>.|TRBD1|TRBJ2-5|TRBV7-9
TGTGCCAGCAGCTTCCGGGACAGGGGGGTTTTGGAGACCCAGTACTTC
CASSFRDRGVLETQYF
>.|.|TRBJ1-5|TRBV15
TGTGCCACCACCTTAGGGGACGATCAGCCCCAGCATTTT
CATTLGDDQPQHF
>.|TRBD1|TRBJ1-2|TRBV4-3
TGCGCCAGCAGCCAAGAAGAGTCCAGGGGGCTTGGCTACACCTTC
CASSQEESRGLGYTF
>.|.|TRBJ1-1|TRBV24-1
TGTGCCTCCGACAGCATGAACACTGAAGCTTTCTTT
CASDSMNTEAFF
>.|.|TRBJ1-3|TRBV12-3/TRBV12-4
TGTGCCGGCAGCCAAGAAGTCGGGTTCTCTGGAAACACCATATATTTT
CAGSQEVGFSGNTIYF
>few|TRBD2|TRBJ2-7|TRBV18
TGTGCCAGCTCACCACTCGGGACTAGGCCTCACGAGCAGTACTTC
CASSPLGTRPHEQYF
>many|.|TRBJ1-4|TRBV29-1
TGCAGCGTTGCCAGGGTTGGGGAAAAACTGTTTTTT
CSVARVGEKLFF
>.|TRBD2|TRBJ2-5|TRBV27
TGTGCCAGCAGTTCTCTAACTAGCGGGAGTAGGGAGACCCAGTACTTC
CASSSLTSGSRETQYF
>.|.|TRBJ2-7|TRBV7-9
TGTGCCAGCAGTTTCCAGGGGAGAGGGTACGAGCAGTACTTC
CASSFQGRGYEQYF
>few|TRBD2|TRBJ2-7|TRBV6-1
TGTGCCAGCTGGGGCAGCCTTGTGGGGAGGACTAGCGCTCACCACGAGCAGTACTTC
CASWGSLVGRTSAHHEQYF
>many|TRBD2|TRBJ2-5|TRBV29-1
TGCAGCGTGGGACTAGCGGGAGGAAGGGAGACCCAGTACTTC
CSVGLAGGRETQYF
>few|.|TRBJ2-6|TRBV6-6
TGTGCCAGCAGTTACTCCGCGGGCTCTGGGGCCAACGTCCTGACTTTC
CASSYSAGSGANVLTF
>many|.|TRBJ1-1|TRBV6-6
TGTGCCAGCAGTGCATGGGACGGAACTGAAGCTTTCTTT
CASSAWDGTEAFF
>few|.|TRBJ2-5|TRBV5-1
TGCGCCAGCAGCCAAAAGTCCCCAGAGACCCAGTACTTC
CASSQKSPETQYF
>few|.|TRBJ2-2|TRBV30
TGTGCCTGGAGTCCCTCGAACACCGGGGAGCTGTTTTTT
CAWSPSNTGELFF
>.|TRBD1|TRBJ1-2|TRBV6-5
TGTGCCAGCAGTCTGGCGGGACAGGAACTTGGAAACACCTTC
CASSLAGQELGNTF
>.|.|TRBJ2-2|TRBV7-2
TGTGCCAGCAGCTTACTTTCAGGGTACGGGGAGCTGTTTTTT
CASSLLSGYGELFF
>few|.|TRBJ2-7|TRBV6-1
TGTGCCAGCAGTGCTGTTGCAGGGCTAAGTTACGAGCAGTACTTC
CASSAVAGLSYEQYF
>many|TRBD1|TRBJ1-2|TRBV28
TGTGCCAGCAGGGATTTTCCGGGACAGGGCGCCACTAACTATGGCTACACCTTC
CASRDFPGQGATNYGYTF
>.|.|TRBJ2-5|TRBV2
TGTGCCAGCACACCGGTTCGACAGCAAGAGACCCAGTACTTC
CASTPVRQQETQYF
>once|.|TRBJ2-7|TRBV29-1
TGCAGCGTTGAAGATATAGGTGAGCAGTACTTC
CSVEDIGEQYF
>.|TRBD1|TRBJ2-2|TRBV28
TGTGCCAGCAGTTTATCCAGGTTCGGCAGGGGGCTGGCCGGGGAGCTGTTTTTT
CASSLSRFGRGLAGELFF
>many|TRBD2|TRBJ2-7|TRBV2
TGTGCCAGCTCTAGCGGGGGGGCCTACGAGCAGTACTTC
CASSSGGAYEQYF
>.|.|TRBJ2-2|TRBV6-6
.
CASREGSCFF
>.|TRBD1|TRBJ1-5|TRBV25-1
TGTGCCAGCAGCCGGGACAGGGGCCCCCAGCCCCAGCATTTT
CASSRDRGPQPQHF
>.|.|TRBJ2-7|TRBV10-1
TGTGCCAGCTCACCCGGGAGATCCGGCGAGCAGTACTTC
CASSPGRSGEQYF
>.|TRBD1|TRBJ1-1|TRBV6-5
TGTGCCAGCAGGACTCCGGCCAGGGGGCGAAGCACTGAAGCTTCCTTT
CASRTPARGRSTEASF
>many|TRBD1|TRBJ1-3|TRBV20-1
TGCAGTGCTGGCACAGGGGTCGGAGGGTCTGGAAACACCATATATTTT
CSAGTGVGGSGNTIYF
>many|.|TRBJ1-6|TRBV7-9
TGTGCCAGCAGCTTAGTGGGTTCACCCCTCCACTTT
CASSLVGSPLHF
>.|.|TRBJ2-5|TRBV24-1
TGTGCCACCAGTGATATTAACAGGGATCAAGAGACCCAGTACTTC
CATSDINRDQETQYF
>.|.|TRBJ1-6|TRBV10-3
TGTGCCATCAGTGGGAGGAGCAGCGCCCTCCACTTT
CAISGRSSALHF
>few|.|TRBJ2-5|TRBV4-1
TGCGCCAGCAGCCAAGAAGCCGGCCAAGAGACCCAGTACTTC
CASSQEAGQETQYF
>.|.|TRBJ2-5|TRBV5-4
TGCGCCAGCACCTCTTGGTTCCCAGGCCTACAAGAGATCCAGTACTTC
CASTSWFPGLQEIQYF
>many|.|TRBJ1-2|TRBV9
TGTGCCAGCAGCGTAGGGGGGGACTATGGCTACACCTTC
CASSVGGDYGYTF
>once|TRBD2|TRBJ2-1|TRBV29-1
TGCAGCGCCCCGGGACTAGCGGGAGTGCGCGATGAGCAGTTCTTC
CSAPGLAGVRDEQFF
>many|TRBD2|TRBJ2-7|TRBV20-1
TGCAGTGCTGCCGGGACTAGCGGGGGTCTCACCTACGAGCAGTACTTC
CSAAGTSGGLTYEQYF
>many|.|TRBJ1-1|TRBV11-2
TGTGCCAGCAGCCCCCTTGTCTGGGTCGGCAGGGACAACACTGAAGCTTTCTTT
CASSPLVWVGRDNTEAFF
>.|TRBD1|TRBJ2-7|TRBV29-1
TGCAGCTTGGGTCCATGGGGGCAGGGGGACCTCTCCTACGAGCAGTACTTC
CSLGPWGQGDLSYEQYF
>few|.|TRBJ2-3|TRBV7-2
TGTGCCAGCGGGTTAACGGGGGGCACAGATACGCAGTATTTT
CASGLTGGTDTQYF
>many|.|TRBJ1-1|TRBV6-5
TGTGCCAGCAGACTCAGGCTTCAGAGGCCCACTGAAGCTTTCTTT
CASRLRLQRPTEAFF
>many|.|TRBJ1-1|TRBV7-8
TGTGCCAGCAGCGCCGAACCTGGGGGAGCCACTGAAGCTTTCTTT
CASSAEPGGATEAFF
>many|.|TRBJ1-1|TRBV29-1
TGCAGCGTTGACCCCCCACAAGGGTTGGCTTTCTTT
CSVDPPQGLAFF
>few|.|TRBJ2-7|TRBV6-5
TGTGCCAGCAGCCCCGGCGTCTCGCGGGGACCCTACGAGCAGTACTTC
CASSPGVSRGPYEQYF
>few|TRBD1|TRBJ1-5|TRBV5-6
TGTGCCAGCAGCGAAGGGACAGGGGGTTCTCAGCCCCAGCATTTT
CASSEGTGGSQPQHF
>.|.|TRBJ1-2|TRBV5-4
TGTGCCAGCAGCCCCCGGGGGGGGGCTGACTATGGCTACACCTTC
CASSPRGGADYGYTF
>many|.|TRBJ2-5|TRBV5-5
TGTGCCAGCAGCACGATTTCGACATCCGTGGGCCAAGAGACCCAGTACTTC
CASSTISTSVGQETQYF
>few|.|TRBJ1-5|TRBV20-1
TGCAGTGCTAGAGTGACAGTCAATCAGCCCCAGCATTTT
CSARVTVNQPQHF
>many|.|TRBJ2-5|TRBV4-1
TGCGCCAGCAGCCCAGAGGACAGTAATTTAGAGACCCAGTACTTC
CASSPEDSNLETQYF
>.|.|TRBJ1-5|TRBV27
TGTGCCAGCAGTTTTGGGAGGGATCAGCCCCAGCATTTT
CASSFGRDQPQHF